These T cell receptor beta chains were read from a single sample in a study of T cell responses to AZD1222 COVID-19 vaccine. Produced via immunoSEQ multiplex PCR; TCRdb's table is partial and in-frame only. The sample contains some 130,000 clones, approximately 85% of which appear only once. Here the sequenced sample was peripheral blood, taken on day 0 of AZD1222 vaccination. The source is an adult in good health. The CDR3 runs from the conserved cysteine through the conserved F or W. Fields, in order: D gene, clone size, J gene, V gene, CDR3 DNA, CDR3 protein. D genes are given only for firm matches. For some rows the clone size is stated as once, few or many, or as a class when expanded; others skip it.

D gene: NA; clone size: few; J gene: TRBJ2-2; V gene: TRBV10-3; CDR3 DNA: TGTGCCATCAGTGAGTCAATGAACACCGGGGAGCTGTTTTTT; CDR3 protein: CAISESMNTGELFF
D gene: TRBD2; clone size: NA; J gene: TRBJ2-1; V gene: TRBV28; CDR3 DNA: TGTGCCAGCAGTCTCCCCTTTGGCGGGAGTATACTTGAGCAGTTCTTC; CDR3 protein: CASSLPFGGSILEQFF
D gene: NA; clone size: NA; J gene: TRBJ1-1; V gene: TRBV29-1; CDR3 DNA: TGCAGCGTTGAGTCGTCAGTTCGGGCTTTCTTT; CDR3 protein: CSVESSVRAFF
D gene: NA; clone size: NA; J gene: TRBJ2-1; V gene: TRBV5-4; CDR3 DNA: TGTGCCAGCAGCTTGCCAGAAGGGGGTGAGCAGTTCTTC; CDR3 protein: CASSLPEGGEQFF
D gene: TRBD1; clone size: NA; J gene: TRBJ2-5; V gene: TRBV28; CDR3 DNA: TGTGCCAGCACTGCTGGACAGGGGCGGGAAGAGACCCAGTACTTC; CDR3 protein: CASTAGQGREETQYF
D gene: NA; clone size: NA; J gene: TRBJ2-3; V gene: TRBV3-1/TRBV3-2; CDR3 DNA: TGTGCCAGCAGCAGCTTGAGGGCCACAGATACGCAGTATTTT; CDR3 protein: CASSSLRATDTQYF
D gene: NA; clone size: NA; J gene: TRBJ2-7; V gene: TRBV28; CDR3 DNA: TGTGCCAGCTGTTTCGGGGGGCGCGGGGGCGAGCAGTACTTC; CDR3 protein: CASCFGGRGGEQYF
D gene: NA; clone size: NA; J gene: TRBJ2-7; V gene: TRBV7-6; CDR3 DNA: TGTGCCAGCAGCTTATCAGGGAGAGCGGCCGAGCAGTACTTC; CDR3 protein: CASSLSGRAAEQYF
D gene: TRBD1; clone size: NA; J gene: TRBJ2-2; V gene: TRBV5-1; CDR3 DNA: TGCGCCAGCAACAGGGGGCAGGACACCGGGGAGCTGTTTTTT; CDR3 protein: CASNRGQDTGELFF
D gene: NA; clone size: NA; J gene: TRBJ1-1; V gene: TRBV2; CDR3 DNA: TGTGCCAGCTCAGACGACAGTACTGAAGCTTTCTTT; CDR3 protein: CASSDDSTEAFF